Listed below are T cell receptor beta chains from one sample, sequenced in a study of blood T cell repertoires in COVID-19. TCRdb's copy holds only in-frame clones and misses some; the assay was immunoSEQ multiplex PCR. In the table there are some 150,000 clones, 65% to 90% of which are singletons. Sequenced input: peripheral blood. The receptors originated from a woman aged 55-69 years with COVID-19, enrolled during active disease. CDR3s leave out the opening cysteine and the closing phenylalanine or tryptophan. The order of the fields is J gene, V gene, D gene, CDR3 protein. The D gene is left open where the match is weak.

J gene: TRBJ2-5
V gene: TRBV2
D gene: -
CDR3 protein: ASSGWEGEETQY

J gene: TRBJ2-3
V gene: TRBV7-3
D gene: -
CDR3 protein: ASSRSQGNTDTQY

J gene: TRBJ1-1
V gene: TRBV7-3
D gene: TRBD1
CDR3 protein: ASSPKTGGNTEAF

J gene: TRBJ1-1
V gene: TRBV19
D gene: TRBD1
CDR3 protein: ASRDRGLTEAF

J gene: TRBJ2-3
V gene: TRBV11-3
D gene: -
CDR3 protein: ASSPSQGMADTQY

J gene: TRBJ2-1
V gene: TRBV5-1
D gene: -
CDR3 protein: ASSPTRGSSSYNEQF

J gene: TRBJ1-2
V gene: TRBV19
D gene: TRBD1
CDR3 protein: ASSLMTGMGANYGYT

J gene: TRBJ1-2
V gene: TRBV9
D gene: TRBD1
CDR3 protein: ASSVGQGRGYGYT

J gene: TRBJ1-5
V gene: TRBV7-2
D gene: -
CDR3 protein: ASSLDRRQPQH

J gene: TRBJ2-5
V gene: TRBV5-1
D gene: -
CDR3 protein: ASSLSFRETQY

J gene: TRBJ2-3
V gene: TRBV4-2
D gene: TRBD2
CDR3 protein: ASSLSGSSGYTDTQY

J gene: TRBJ1-4
V gene: TRBV19
D gene: -
CDR3 protein: ASSIEEEEAEKLF

J gene: TRBJ2-5
V gene: TRBV7-2
D gene: TRBD1
CDR3 protein: ASSLFGVGATGAQETQY

J gene: TRBJ1-1
V gene: TRBV5-6
D gene: -
CDR3 protein: ALAYRGGNTEAF

J gene: TRBJ1-1
V gene: TRBV14
D gene: TRBD1
CDR3 protein: ASSHRTGDGHTEAF

J gene: TRBJ1-6
V gene: TRBV19
D gene: TRBD1
CDR3 protein: ASSWTGFNSPLH

J gene: TRBJ1-4
V gene: TRBV18
D gene: -
CDR3 protein: ASSRRKEEKLF

J gene: TRBJ2-5
V gene: TRBV19
D gene: TRBD1
CDR3 protein: ASSTLGQAQETQY

J gene: TRBJ1-1
V gene: TRBV18
D gene: TRBD1
CDR3 protein: ASSPLDRDTEAF

J gene: TRBJ2-7
V gene: TRBV5-1
D gene: TRBD1
CDR3 protein: ASSLLLPGQGSEQY

J gene: TRBJ1-2
V gene: TRBV2
D gene: -
CDR3 protein: ASSVLFGYT

J gene: TRBJ2-2
V gene: TRBV24-1
D gene: -
CDR3 protein: ATNTATGELF

J gene: TRBJ1-2
V gene: TRBV23-1
D gene: -
CDR3 protein: ASSQVPLTGMGGYT

J gene: TRBJ2-1
V gene: TRBV5-1
D gene: TRBD2
CDR3 protein: ASSLAGAGAYNEQF

J gene: TRBJ2-1
V gene: TRBV11-2
D gene: TRBD1
CDR3 protein: ASSLFRGDRGPHEQF

J gene: TRBJ2-7
V gene: TRBV7-2
D gene: TRBD2
CDR3 protein: ASSPGLASHEQY

J gene: TRBJ1-1
V gene: TRBV3-1/TRBV3-2
D gene: -
CDR3 protein: ASSQDLVRNTEAF

J gene: TRBJ2-5
V gene: TRBV30
D gene: TRBD1
CDR3 protein: AWSSDRVETQY

J gene: TRBJ1-4
V gene: TRBV28
D gene: TRBD1
CDR3 protein: ASSRQGEREKLF

J gene: TRBJ1-6
V gene: TRBV14
D gene: -
CDR3 protein: ASSQQGRSPLH

J gene: TRBJ2-3
V gene: TRBV7-2
D gene: TRBD2
CDR3 protein: ASSLGGRGSTDTQY